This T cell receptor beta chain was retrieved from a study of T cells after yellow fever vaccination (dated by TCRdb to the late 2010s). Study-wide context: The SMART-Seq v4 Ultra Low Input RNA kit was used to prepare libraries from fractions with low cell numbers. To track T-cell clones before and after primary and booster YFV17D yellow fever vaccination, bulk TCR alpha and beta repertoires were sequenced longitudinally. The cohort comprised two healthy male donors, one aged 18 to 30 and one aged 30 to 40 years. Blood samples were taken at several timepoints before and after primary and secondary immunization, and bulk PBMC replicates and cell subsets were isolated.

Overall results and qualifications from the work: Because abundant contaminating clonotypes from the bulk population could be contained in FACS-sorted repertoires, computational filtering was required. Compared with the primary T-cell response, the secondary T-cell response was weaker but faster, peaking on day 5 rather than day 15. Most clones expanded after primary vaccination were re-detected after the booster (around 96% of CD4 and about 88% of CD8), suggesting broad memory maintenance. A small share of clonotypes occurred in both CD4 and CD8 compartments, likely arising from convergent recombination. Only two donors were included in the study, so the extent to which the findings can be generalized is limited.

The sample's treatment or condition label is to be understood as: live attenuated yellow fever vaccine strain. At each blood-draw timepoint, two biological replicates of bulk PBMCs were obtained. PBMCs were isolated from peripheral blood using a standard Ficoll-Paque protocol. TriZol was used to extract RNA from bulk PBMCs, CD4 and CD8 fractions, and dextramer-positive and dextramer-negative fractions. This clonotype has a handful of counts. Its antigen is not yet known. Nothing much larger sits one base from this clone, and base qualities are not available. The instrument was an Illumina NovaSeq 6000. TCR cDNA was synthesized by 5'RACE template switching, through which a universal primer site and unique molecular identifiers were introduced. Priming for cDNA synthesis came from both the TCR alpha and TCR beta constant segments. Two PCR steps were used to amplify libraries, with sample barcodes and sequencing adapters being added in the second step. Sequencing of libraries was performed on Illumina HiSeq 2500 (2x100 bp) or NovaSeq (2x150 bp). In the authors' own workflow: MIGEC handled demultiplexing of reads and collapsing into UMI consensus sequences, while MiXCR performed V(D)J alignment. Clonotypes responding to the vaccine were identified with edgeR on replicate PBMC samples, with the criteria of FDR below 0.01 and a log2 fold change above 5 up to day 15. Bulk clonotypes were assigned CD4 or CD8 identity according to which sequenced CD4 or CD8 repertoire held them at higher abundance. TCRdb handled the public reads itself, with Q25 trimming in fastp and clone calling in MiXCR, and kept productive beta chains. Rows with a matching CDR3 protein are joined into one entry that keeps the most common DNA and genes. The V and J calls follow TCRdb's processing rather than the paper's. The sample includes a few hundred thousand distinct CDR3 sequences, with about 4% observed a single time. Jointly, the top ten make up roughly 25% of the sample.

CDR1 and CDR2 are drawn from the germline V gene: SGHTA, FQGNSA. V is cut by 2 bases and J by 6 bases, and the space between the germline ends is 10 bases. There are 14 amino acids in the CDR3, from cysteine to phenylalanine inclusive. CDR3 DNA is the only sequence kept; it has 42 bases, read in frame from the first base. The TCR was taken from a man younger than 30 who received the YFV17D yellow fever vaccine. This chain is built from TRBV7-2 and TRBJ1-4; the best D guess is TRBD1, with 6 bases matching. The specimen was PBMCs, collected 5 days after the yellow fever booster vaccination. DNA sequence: TGTGCCAGCAGCTTAAAACAGGGTTATGAAAAACTGTTTTTT. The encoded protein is CASSLKQGYEKLFF.